This T cell receptor beta chain originates from a study of blood T cells in healthy people across ages. Only a few counts were recorded for this clonotype. Deletions cut 2 bases from V and 3 bases from J, with 7 bases between. CDR1 LGHDT and CDR2 YNNKEL come from the germline V gene (reference sequence). The CDR3 contains 13 residues. The second PCR ran about 6 to 11 cycles with a sample-barcoded 5' primer and J-beta primers. One entry per CDR3 protein results from TCRdb running MiXCR on the 5' RACE reads. The sample has 1.5 million to 2 million distinct CDR3 sequences, 28% seen once. V usage is TRBV3-1 and J usage is TRBJ2-5; D gene uncertain. The sequence was collected from a woman younger than 45 in good health. Sequenced: blood. The CDR3 DNA follows: TGTGCCAGCAGCCAATGGCGAGAAGAGACCCAGTACTTC. Translation: CASSQWREETQYF.